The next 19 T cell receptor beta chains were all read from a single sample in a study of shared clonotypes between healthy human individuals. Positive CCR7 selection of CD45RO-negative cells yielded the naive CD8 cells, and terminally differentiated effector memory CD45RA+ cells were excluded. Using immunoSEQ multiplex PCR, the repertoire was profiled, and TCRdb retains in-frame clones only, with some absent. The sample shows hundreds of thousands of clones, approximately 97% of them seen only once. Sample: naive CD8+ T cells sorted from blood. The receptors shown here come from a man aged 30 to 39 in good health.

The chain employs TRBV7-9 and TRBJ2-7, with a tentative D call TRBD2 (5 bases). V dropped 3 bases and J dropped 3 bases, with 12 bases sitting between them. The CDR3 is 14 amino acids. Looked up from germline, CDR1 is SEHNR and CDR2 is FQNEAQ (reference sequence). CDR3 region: CASSFQLRDYEQYF. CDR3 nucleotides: TGTGCCAGCAGCTTCCAACTCCGGGACTACGAGCAGTACTTC.

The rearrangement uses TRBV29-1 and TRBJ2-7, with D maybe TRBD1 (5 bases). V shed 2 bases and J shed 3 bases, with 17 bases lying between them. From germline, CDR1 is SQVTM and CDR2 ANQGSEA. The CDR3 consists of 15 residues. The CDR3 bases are TGCAGCGTTGAACGGTCCGGGCAGGGTGACTACGAGCAGTACTTC. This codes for CSVERSGQGDYEQYF.

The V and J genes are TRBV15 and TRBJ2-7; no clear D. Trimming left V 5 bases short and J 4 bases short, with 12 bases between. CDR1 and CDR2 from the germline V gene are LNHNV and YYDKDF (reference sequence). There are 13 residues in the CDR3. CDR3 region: CATSGSLGYEQYF. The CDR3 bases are TGTGCCACCAGCGGGTCTTTAGGGTACGAGCAGTACTTC.

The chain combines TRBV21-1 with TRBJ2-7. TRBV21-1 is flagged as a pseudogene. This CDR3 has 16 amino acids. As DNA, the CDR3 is TGTGCCAGTTTTTACGGTGGGTTCCTGTTCTCCTACGAGCAGTACTTC. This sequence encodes CASFYGGFLFSYEQYF.

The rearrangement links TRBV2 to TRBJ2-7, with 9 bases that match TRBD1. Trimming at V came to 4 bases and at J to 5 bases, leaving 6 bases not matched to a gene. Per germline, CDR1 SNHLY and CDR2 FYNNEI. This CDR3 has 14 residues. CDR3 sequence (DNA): TGTGCCAGCAGTGTGGAACAGGGGGCCGACGAGCAGTACTTC. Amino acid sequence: CASSVEQGADEQYF.

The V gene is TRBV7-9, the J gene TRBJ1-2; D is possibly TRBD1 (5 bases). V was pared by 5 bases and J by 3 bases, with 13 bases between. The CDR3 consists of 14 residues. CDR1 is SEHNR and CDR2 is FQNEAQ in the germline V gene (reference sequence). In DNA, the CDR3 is TGTGCCAGCAGCCCACGGGACCGATACTATGGCTACACCTTC. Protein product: CASSPRDRYYGYTF.

The CDR3 nucleotides read TGTGCCAGCAGTTTAGCACAGGGGAATCAGCCCCAGCATTTT. Residues: CASSLAQGNQPQHF. The V gene is TRBV28, the J gene TRBJ1-5; TRBD1 matches at 7 bases. V was clipped by 2 bases and J by 4 bases; unmatched bases: 2. Germline CDR1 and CDR2: MDHEN and SYDVKM. The CDR3 covers 14 residues.

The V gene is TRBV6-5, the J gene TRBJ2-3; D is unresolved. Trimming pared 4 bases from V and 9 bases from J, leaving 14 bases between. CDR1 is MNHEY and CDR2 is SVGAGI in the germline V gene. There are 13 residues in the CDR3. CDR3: CASSSAYSDTQYF. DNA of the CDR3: TGTGCCAGCAGTTCAGCTTATTCGGACACGCAGTATTTT.

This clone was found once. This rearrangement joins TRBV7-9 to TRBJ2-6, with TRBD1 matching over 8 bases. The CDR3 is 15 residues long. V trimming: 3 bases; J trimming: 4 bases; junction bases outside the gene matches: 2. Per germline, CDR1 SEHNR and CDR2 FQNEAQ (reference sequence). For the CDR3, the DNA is TGTGCCAGCAGCTTGACAGGGGCCGGGGCCAACGTCCTGACTTTC. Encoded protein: CASSLTGAGANVLTF.

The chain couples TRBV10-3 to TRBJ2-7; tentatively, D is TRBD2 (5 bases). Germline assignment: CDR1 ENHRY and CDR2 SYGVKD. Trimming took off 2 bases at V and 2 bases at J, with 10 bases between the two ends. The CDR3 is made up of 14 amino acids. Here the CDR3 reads CAISETGKPYEQYF. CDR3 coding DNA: TGTGCCATCAGTGAGACCGGGAAACCCTACGAGCAGTACTTC.

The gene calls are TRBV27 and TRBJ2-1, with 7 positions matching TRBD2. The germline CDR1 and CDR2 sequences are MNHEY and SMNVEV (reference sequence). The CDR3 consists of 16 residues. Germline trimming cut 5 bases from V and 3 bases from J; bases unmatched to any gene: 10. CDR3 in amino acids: CASSGSSGIGYNEQFF. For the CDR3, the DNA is TGTGCCAGCAGTGGCTCCAGCGGGATAGGCTACAATGAGCAGTTCTTC.

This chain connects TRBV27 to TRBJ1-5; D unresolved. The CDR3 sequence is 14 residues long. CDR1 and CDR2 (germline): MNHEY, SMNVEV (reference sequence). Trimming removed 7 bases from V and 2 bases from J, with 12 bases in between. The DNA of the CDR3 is TGTGCCAGCACTTCCGGGGAAGGCAATCAGCCCCAGCATTTT. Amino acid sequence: CASTSGEGNQPQHF.

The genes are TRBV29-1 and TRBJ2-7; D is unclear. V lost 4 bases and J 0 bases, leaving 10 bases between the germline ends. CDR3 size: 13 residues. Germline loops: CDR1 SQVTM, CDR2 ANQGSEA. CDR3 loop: CSVVPESSYEQYF. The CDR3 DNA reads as TGCAGCGTTGTCCCGGAGAGCTCCTACGAGCAGTACTTC.

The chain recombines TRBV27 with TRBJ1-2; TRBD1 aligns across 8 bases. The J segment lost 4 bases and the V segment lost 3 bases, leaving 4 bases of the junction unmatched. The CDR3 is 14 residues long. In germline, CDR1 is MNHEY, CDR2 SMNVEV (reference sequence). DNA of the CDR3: TGTGCCAGCAGTTTGACAGGGGTCGCCTATGGCTACACCTTC. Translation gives CASSLTGVAYGYTF.

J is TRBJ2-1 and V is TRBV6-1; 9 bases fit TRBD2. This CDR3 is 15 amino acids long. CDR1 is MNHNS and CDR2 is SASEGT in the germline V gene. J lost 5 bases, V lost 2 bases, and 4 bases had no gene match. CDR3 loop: CASSELGLANNEQFF. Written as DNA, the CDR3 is TGTGCCAGCAGTGAACTGGGACTAGCTAACAATGAGCAGTTCTTC.

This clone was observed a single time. The CDR3 is CASSPLSVDTQYF. CDR3 DNA sequence: TGTGCCAGCAGTCCCTTGTCAGTAGATACGCAGTATTTT. The rearrangement uses TRBV14 and TRBJ2-3; the D is unclear. Germline CDR1 is SGHDN and CDR2 is FVKESK. This CDR3 spans 13 amino acids. V was cut by 6 bases and J by 5 bases, with 12 bases left in between.

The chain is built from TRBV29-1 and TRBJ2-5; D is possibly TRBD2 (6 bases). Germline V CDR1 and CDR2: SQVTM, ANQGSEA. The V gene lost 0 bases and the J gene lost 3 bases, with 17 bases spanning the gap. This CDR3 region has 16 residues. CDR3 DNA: TGCAGCGTTGAAGACCGGGTGGCTGGCGGGAAAGAGACCCAGTACTTC. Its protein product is CSVEDRVAGGKETQYF.

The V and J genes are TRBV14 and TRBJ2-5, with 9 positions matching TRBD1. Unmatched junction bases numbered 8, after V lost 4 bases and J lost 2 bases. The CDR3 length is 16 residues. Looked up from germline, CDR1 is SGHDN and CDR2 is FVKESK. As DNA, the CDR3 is TGTGCCAGCAGCCCCCGGGACAGGGTATCACAAGAGACCCAGTACTTC. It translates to CASSPRDRVSQETQYF.

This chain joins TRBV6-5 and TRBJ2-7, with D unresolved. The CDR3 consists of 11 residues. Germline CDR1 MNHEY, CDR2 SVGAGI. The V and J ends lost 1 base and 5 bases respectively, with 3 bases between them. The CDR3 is CASSYLHEQYF. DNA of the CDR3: TGTGCCAGCAGTTACTTACACGAGCAGTACTTC.